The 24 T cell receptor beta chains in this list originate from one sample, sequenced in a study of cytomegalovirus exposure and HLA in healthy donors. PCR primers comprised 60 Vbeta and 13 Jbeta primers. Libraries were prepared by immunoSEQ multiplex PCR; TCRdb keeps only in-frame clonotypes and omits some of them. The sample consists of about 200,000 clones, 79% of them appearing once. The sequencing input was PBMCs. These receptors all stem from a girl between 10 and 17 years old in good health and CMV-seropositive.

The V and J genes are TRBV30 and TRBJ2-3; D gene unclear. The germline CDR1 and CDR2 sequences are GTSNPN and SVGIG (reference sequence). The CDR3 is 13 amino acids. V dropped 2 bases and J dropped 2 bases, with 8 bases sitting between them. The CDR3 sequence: CAWSSEYTDTQYF. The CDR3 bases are TGTGCCTGGAGTTCAGAATACACAGATACGCAGTATTTT.

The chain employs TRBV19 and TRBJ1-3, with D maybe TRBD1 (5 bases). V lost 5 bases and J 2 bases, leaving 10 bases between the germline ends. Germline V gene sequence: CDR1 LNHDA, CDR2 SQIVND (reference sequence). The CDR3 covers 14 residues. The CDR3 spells CASSPGVTGNTIYF. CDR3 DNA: TGTGCCAGTAGTCCGGGGGTGACTGGAAACACCATATATTTT.

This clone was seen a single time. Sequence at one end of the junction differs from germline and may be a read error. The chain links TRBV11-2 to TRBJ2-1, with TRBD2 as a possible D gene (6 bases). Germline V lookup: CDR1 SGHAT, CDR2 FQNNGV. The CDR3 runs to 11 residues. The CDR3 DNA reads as TGTGCCAGCACCTTAGGGAGGGAGCAGTTCTTC. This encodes CASTLGREQFF.

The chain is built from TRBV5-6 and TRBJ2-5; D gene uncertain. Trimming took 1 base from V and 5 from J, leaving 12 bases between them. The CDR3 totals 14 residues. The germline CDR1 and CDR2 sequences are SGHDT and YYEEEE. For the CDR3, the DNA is TGTGCCAGCAGCTTGCCTAAGCTGCCGGAGACCCAGTACTTC. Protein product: CASSLPKLPETQYF.

CDR3 sequence: CASSPALGGKGTGELFF. The CDR3 bases are TGTGCCAGCAGCCCGGCCCTCGGGGGGAAGGGCACCGGGGAGCTGTTTTTT. The V and J genes are TRBV21-1 and TRBJ2-2; TRBD2 was called by the table and not checked on the DNA. TRBV21-1 represents a pseudogene. CDR3 length equals 17 residues.

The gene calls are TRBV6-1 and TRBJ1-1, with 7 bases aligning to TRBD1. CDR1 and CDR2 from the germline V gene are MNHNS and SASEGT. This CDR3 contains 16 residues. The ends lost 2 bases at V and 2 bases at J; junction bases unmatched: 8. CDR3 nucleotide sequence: TGTGCCAGCAGTGAATGGGGGACAGATCCTAACACTGAAGCTTTCTTT. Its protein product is CASSEWGTDPNTEAFF.

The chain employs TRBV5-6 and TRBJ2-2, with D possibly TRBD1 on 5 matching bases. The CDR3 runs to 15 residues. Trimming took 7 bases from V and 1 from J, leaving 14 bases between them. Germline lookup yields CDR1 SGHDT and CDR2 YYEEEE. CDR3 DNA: TGTGCCAGCGCGCTGGGGCAGCTGAACACCGGGGAGCTGTTTTTT. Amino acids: CASALGQLNTGELFF.

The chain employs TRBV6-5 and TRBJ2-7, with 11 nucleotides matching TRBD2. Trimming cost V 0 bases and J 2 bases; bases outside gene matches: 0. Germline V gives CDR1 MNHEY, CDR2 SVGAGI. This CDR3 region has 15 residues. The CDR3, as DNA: TGTGCCAGCAGTTACTCTAGCGGGGGGGCCTACGAGCAGTACTTC. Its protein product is CASSYSSGGAYEQYF.

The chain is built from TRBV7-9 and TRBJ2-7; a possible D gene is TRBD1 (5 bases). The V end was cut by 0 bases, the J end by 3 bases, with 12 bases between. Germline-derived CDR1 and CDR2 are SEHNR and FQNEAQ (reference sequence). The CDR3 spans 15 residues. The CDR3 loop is CASSLAQGISYEQYF. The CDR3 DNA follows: TGTGCCAGCAGCTTAGCTCAGGGTATAAGCTACGAGCAGTACTTC.

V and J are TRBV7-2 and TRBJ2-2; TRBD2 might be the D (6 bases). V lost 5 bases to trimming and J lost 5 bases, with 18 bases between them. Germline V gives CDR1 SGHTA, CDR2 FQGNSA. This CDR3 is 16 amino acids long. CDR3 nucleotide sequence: TGTGCCAGCAGCCCTGCGGGGCAAGGGGTGACCGGGGAGCTGTTTTTT. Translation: CASSPAGQGVTGELFF.

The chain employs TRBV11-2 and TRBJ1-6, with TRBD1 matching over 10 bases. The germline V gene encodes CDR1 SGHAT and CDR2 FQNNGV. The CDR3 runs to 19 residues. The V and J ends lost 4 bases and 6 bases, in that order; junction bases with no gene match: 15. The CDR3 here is CASSSGQGFRLGLNSPLHF. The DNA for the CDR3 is TGTGCCAGCAGCTCGGGACAGGGGTTCCGATTAGGGCTTAATTCACCCCTCCACTTT.

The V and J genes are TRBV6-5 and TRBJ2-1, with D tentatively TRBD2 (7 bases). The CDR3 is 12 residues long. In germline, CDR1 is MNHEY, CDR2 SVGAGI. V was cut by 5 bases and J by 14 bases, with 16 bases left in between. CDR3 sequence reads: CASSAAGAQKFF. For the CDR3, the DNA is TGTGCCAGCAGTGCCGCGGGGGCCCAAAAGTTCTTC.

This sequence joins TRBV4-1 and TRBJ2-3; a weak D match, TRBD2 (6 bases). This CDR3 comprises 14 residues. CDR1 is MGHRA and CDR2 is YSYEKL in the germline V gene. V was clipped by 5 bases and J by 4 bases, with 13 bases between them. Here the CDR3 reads CASSEGTAADTQYF. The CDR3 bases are TGCGCCAGCAGCGAGGGGACTGCGGCAGATACGCAGTATTTT.

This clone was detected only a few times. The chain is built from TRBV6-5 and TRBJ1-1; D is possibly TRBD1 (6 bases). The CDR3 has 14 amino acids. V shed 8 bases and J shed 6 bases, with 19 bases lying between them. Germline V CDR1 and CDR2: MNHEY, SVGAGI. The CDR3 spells CASRQAGLLAEAFF. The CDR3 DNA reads TGTGCCAGCCGACAGGCGGGCTTGTTGGCTGAAGCTTTCTTT.

Here the CDR3 reads CASSIDTFSGNTIYF. In DNA form, the CDR3 reads TGTGCCAGTAGTATCGACACCTTCTCTGGAAACACCATATATTTT. The rearrangement joins TRBV19 to TRBJ1-3, with no clear D. Germline lookup yields CDR1 LNHDA and CDR2 SQIVND (reference sequence). Trimming took off 3 bases at V and 0 bases at J, with 9 bases between the two ends. The CDR3 has 15 amino acids. Drawing the rest from reference TRBV19 and TRBJ1-3, the complete variable domain is DGGITQSPKYLFRKEGQNVTLSCEQNLNHDAMYWYRQDPGQGLRLIYYSQIVNDFQKGDIAEGYSVSREKKESFPLTVTSAQKNPTAFYLCASSIDTFSGNTIYFGEGSWLTVV.

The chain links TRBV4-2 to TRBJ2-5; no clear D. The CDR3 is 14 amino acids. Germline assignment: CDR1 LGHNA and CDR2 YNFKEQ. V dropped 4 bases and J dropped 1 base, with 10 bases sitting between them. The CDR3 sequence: CASSLRLGQETQYF. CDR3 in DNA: TGTGCCAGCAGCCTACGACTCGGCCAAGAGACCCAGTACTTC.

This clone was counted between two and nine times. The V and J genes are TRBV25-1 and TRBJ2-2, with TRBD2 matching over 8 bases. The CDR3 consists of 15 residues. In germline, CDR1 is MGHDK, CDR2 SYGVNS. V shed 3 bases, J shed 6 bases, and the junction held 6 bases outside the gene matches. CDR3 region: CASSDGTSRPGELFF. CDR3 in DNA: TGTGCCAGCAGTGACGGGACTAGTCGTCCCGGGGAGCTGTTTTTT. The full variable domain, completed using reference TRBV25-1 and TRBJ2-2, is EADIYQTPRYLVIGTGKKITLECSQTMGHDKMYWYQQDPGMELHLIHYSYGVNSTEKGDLSSESTVSRIRTEHFPLTLESARPSHTSQYLCASSDGTSRPGELFFGEGSRLTVL.

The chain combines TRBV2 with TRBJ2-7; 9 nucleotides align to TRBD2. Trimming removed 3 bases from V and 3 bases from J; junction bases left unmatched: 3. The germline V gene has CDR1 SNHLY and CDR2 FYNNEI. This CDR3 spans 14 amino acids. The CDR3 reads CASSEGGGGYEQYF. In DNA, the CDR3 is TGTGCCAGCAGTGAGGGCGGGGGGGGCTACGAGCAGTACTTC.

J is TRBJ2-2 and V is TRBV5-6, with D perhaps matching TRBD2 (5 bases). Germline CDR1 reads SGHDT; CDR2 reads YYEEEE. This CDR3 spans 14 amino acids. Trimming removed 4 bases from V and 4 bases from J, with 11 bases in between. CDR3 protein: CASSGRGGTGELFF. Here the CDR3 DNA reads TGTGCCAGCAGCGGAAGAGGAGGCACCGGGGAGCTGTTTTTT. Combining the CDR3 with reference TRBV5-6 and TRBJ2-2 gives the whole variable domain DAGVTQSPTHLIKTRGQQVTLRCSPKSGHDTVSWYQQALGQGPQFIFQYYEEEERQRGNFPDRFSGHQFPNYSSELNVNALLLGDSALYLCASSGRGGTGELFFGEGSRLTVL.

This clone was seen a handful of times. In DNA form, the CDR3 reads TGTGCCAGCGGGGCGACTAGCTACACCGGGGAGCTGTTTTTT. It is translated as CASGATSYTGELFF. The J gene is TRBJ2-2, the V gene TRBV2; 7 bases agree with TRBD2. Germline-derived CDR1 and CDR2 are SNHLY and FYNNEI. The junction had 6 bases not matched to a gene; V was cut back by 8 bases and J by 3 bases. CDR3 length equals 14 residues.

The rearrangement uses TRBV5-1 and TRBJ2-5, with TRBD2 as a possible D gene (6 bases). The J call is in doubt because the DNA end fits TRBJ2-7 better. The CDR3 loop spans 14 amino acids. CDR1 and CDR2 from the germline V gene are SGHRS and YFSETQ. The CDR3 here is CASSWGDGSYEQYF. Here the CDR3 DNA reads TGCGCCAGCAGCTGGGGGGACGGCTCCTACGAGCAGTACTTC.

The CDR3 DNA is TGTGCCAGCAGCTTACCGCAGGGGCCTGGAAACACCATATATTTT. This translates into CASSLPQGPGNTIYF. The J gene is TRBJ1-3, the V gene TRBV5-6, with D maybe TRBD1 (6 bases). In germline, CDR1 is SGHDT, CDR2 YYEEEE. V lost 2 bases, J lost 2 bases, and 11 bases lay in between. The CDR3 spans 15 residues. The variable domain in full, with the rest retrieved from reference TRBV5-6 and TRBJ1-3, is DAGVTQSPTHLIKTRGQQVTLRCSPKSGHDTVSWYQQALGQGPQFIFQYYEEEERQRGNFPDRFSGHQFPNYSSELNVNALLLGDSALYLCASSLPQGPGNTIYFGEGSWLTVV.

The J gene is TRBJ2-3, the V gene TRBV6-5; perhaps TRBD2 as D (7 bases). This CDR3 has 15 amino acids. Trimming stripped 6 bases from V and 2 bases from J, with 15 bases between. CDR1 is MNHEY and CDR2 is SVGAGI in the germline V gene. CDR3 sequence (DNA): TGTGCCAGCAGCCCCGGGGGGCCAAACACAGATACGCAGTATTTT. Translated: CASSPGGPNTDTQYF.

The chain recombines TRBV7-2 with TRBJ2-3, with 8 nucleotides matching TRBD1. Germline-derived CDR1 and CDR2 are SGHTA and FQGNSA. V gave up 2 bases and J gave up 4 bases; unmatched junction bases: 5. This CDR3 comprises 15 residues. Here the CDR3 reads CASSLPTGGSDTQYF. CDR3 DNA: TGTGCCAGCAGCTTACCAACAGGGGGATCAGATACGCAGTATTTT.